This is a list of T cell receptor beta chains from one sample in a study of CXCR3-negative and CXCR3-positive naive CD8 T cells. TCRdb reprocessed the 5' RACE reads and stores each CDR3 protein as one record, lacking DNA. The sample includes under 150,000 distinct CDR3 sequences. Sequenced sample: naive CXCR3+ CD8+ T cells from blood. The receptors here all came from a human donor in good health. Some clones in this sample may be carry-over from other donors' samples. Each CDR3 is given with its conserved first and last residue.

V,J,CDR3
TRBV2,TRBJ2-7,CASSEAPDYEQYF
TRBV28,TRBJ1-2,CASSPSGGLSYGYTF
TRBV7-9,TRBJ2-5,CASSLVQGAEETQYF
TRBV27,TRBJ2-2,CASSLSKASTGELFF
TRBV28,TRBJ2-1,CASSSVADYNEQFF
TRBV29-1,TRBJ2-3,CSGTGEREAPDTQYF
TRBV5-4,TRBJ2-1,CASSFALGSRGLNEQFF
TRBV28,TRBJ2-7,CASSPGLAGALTYEQYF
TRBV6-4,TRBJ2-1,CASSEAGAYNEQFF
TRBV20-1,TRBJ1-1,CSARDLGGENTEAFF
TRBV4-1,TRBJ2-7,CASSQGGTPLYEQYF
TRBV20-1,TRBJ2-7,CSAREWGQASSYEQYF
TRBV12-3/TRBV12-4,TRBJ2-7,CASSGGDRGVYEQYF
TRBV20-1,TRBJ2-1,CSARGLSQAYNEQFF
TRBV9,TRBJ1-6,CASSVAGSPLHF
TRBV5-1,TRBJ2-7,CASSLGLAGGPEQYF
TRBV12-3/TRBV12-4,TRBJ1-2,CASSLEGEGYTF
TRBV7-6,TRBJ2-1,CASSSSGTSGYNEQFF
TRBV10-1,TRBJ1-1,CASSESTRVLNTETFF
TRBV28,TRBJ2-7,CASSHSAVTGGASYEQYF
TRBV11-2,TRBJ2-7,CASSFGASPYEQYF
TRBV5-6,TRBJ2-7,CASSLLGTGSSYEQYF
TRBV4-3,TRBJ2-5,CASSQDSVGETQYF
TRBV29-1,TRBJ2-1,CSVDTANEQFF
TRBV18,TRBJ2-7,CASSKGDSFYEQYF
TRBV7-9,TRBJ2-7,CASSLRGSAYEQYF
TRBV7-8,TRBJ2-1,CASSLARLADESSSYNEQFF
TRBV28,TRBJ2-7,CASSFQGRPYEQYF
TRBV7-9,TRBJ2-7,CASSPEGRYYEQYF
TRBV7-9,TRBJ1-1,CASSPRTGGGSEAFF
TRBV20-1,TRBJ1-1,CSARVSDTEAFF
TRBV19,TRBJ2-5,CASSLVWTGGEETQYF
TRBV25-1,TRBJ2-7,CASTPGGSYEQYF
TRBV5-1,TRBJ2-7,CASSEDRVLYYEQYF
TRBV20-1,TRBJ1-1,CSARPGLNTEAFF
TRBV27,TRBJ2-7,CASSLRREGYEQYF
TRBV7-3,TRBJ2-1,CASSLPQREVGDEQFF
TRBV29-1,TRBJ1-2,CSGRLDYGYTF